Shown below are 6 T cell receptor beta chains from a single sample sequenced in a study of blood T cell repertoires in COVID-19. The protocol was immunoSEQ multiplex PCR, while the TCRdb copy is restricted to in-frame clones and leaves out a portion. The data hold 300,000 to 400,000 clones, with around 90% observed a single time. The sample comprised PBMCs or T cells enriched from blood (not recorded which). Every receptor here comes from a man aged 60 to 75 who had recovered from COVID-19.

The chain has TRBV27 and TRBJ2-4; 10 nucleotides line up with TRBD2. This CDR3 has 17 amino acids. Germline values: CDR1 MNHEY, CDR2 SMNVEV (reference sequence). Unmatched junction bases numbered 9, after V lost 7 bases and J lost 0 bases. In nucleotides, the CDR3 is TGTGCCAGCACCCTCCTAGGACTAGCGGTAGCCAAAAACATTCAGTACTTC. As protein: CASTLLGLAVAKNIQYF.

As to this clone: The sample holds other DNA sequences that translate to the same CDR3. This chain connects TRBV24-1 to TRBJ2-3; 8 bases line up with TRBD1. The V gene's germline CDR1 is KGHDR and CDR2 SFDVKD. This CDR3 has 14 residues. The ends lost 5 bases at V and 1 base at J; junction bases unmatched: 1. The CDR3 protein is CATSVQGGTDTQYF. The CDR3 DNA is TGTGCCACCAGTGTACAGGGGGGCACAGATACGCAGTATTTT.

The chain recombines TRBV18 with TRBJ1-4; the D gene is possibly TRBD1 (5 bases). The CDR3 is 13 amino acids. The germline V gene has CDR1 KGHSH and CDR2 LQKENI. The ends were cut back, 5 bases at V and 8 bases at J, with 12 bases in the middle. The CDR3 region is CASSKGKDEKLFF. The CDR3 DNA reads TGTGCCAGCTCAAAGGGGAAGGACGAAAAACTGTTTTTT.

This rearrangement joins TRBV5-1 to TRBJ2-5, with 16 bases lining up with TRBD2. Trimming removed 2 bases from V and 8 bases from J; junction bases left unmatched: 3. CDR3 length equals 15 residues. CDR1 and CDR2 (germline): SGHRS, YFSETQ. The DNA of the CDR3 is TGCGCCAGCAGCTTTGGGACTAGCGGGAGGGAAACCCAGTACTTC. Encoded protein: CASSFGTSGRETQYF.

V is TRBV28 and J is TRBJ1-2, with 9 bases lining up with TRBD1. Germline CDR1 MDHEN, CDR2 SYDVKM. The CDR3 totals 14 residues. The V gene end was trimmed by 6 bases and the J gene end by 5 bases; junction bases not matched to a gene: 7. As DNA, the CDR3 is TGTGCCAGCAGACAGGGACAGGGAGGGTATGGCTACACCTTC. As protein: CASRQGQGGYGYTF.

The CDR3 loop is CASSAHVASGNTIYF. The CDR3 DNA reads TGTGCCAGCAGCGCCCACGTGGCCTCTGGAAACACCATATATTTT. The V gene is TRBV9, the J gene TRBJ1-3, with D uncertain. Germline V gene sequence: CDR1 SGDLS, CDR2 YYNGEE. The length of the CDR3 is 15 residues. V was pared by 3 bases and J by 0 bases, with 10 bases between.